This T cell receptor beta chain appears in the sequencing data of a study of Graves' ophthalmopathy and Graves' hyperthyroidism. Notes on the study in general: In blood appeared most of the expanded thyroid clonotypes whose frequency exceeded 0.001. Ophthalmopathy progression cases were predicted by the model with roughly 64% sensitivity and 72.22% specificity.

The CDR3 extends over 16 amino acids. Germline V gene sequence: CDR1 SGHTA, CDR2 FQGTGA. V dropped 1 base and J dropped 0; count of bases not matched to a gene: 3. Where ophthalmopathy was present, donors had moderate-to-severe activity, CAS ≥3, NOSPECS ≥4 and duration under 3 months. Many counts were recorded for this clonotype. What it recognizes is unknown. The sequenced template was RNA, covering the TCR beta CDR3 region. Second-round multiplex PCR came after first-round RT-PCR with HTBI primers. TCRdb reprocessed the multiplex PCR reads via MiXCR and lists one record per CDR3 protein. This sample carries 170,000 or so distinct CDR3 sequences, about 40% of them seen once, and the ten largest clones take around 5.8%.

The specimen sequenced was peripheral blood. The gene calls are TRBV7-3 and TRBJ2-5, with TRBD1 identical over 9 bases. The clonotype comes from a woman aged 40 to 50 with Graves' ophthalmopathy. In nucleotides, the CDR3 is TGTGCCAGCAGCTTAATAGGACAGGGGAACCAAGAGACCCAGTACTTC. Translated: CASSLIGQGNQETQYF.